The 5 T cell receptor beta chains in this list originate from one sample, sequenced in a study of cytomegalovirus exposure and HLA in healthy donors. The PCR contained 60 Vbeta and 13 Jbeta primers. This table comes from immunoSEQ multiplex PCR, and its TCRdb copy is limited to in-frame clones, with some not included. The sample includes some 150,000 clones, around four fifths of them seen just once. The sequenced sample was PBMCs. Source of these receptors: a woman aged 45-65 years in good health and CMV-seronegative.

The chain links TRBV4-3 to TRBJ1-6; D gene ambiguous. V was trimmed by 1 base and J by 6 bases, leaving 10 bases between them. This CDR3 spans 15 amino acids. Germline V gives CDR1 LGHNA, CDR2 YSLEER. CDR3 region: CASSQVEQPNSPLHF. CDR3 in DNA: TGCGCCAGCAGCCAAGTGGAACAGCCTAATTCACCCCTCCACTTT.

This clone was observed a handful of times. The gene calls are TRBV7-9 and TRBJ1-1, with D uncertain. CDR1 is SEHNR, CDR2 FQNEAQ, per germline (reference sequence). V lost 5 bases and J lost 5, with 6 bases in between. CDR3 length: 11 residues. This CDR3 reads CASSPRTEAFF. As DNA, the CDR3 is TGTGCCAGCAGCCCCCGGACTGAAGCTTTCTTT.

The chain couples TRBV9 to TRBJ1-1; 8 bases fit TRBD1. Per germline, CDR1 SGDLS and CDR2 YYNGEE. V shed 4 bases and J 7 bases; nucleotides not matched to a gene: 3. CDR3 length equals 12 residues. CDR3 in amino acids: CASSLGTGEAFF. Written as DNA, the CDR3 is TGTGCCAGCAGCCTTGGGACAGGTGAAGCTTTCTTT.

This chain joins TRBV5-1 and TRBJ2-1; 11 nucleotides match TRBD1. Losses at the gene ends were 7 bases for V and 7 bases for J; bases not matched to a gene: 4. Per the germline V gene, CDR1 is SGHRS and CDR2 is YFSETQ. There are 13 residues in the CDR3. The CDR3 loop is CASGQGARNEQFF. In DNA, the CDR3 is TGCGCCAGCGGACAGGGGGCGCGGAATGAGCAGTTCTTC.

This clone was seen a single time. The rearrangement joins TRBV7-9 to TRBJ2-1; 12 nucleotides line up with TRBD2. Germline values: CDR1 SEHNR, CDR2 FQNEAQ (reference sequence). CDR3 size: 15 residues. V dropped 2 bases and J dropped 8; count of bases not matched to a gene: 4. The CDR3 here is CASSLQTSGRDEQFF. The CDR3 region has the DNA TGTGCCAGCAGCTTACAGACTAGCGGGAGAGATGAGCAGTTCTTC.